The 32 T cell receptor beta chains in this list originate from one sample, sequenced in a study of blood T cell repertoires in COVID-19. Method: immunoSEQ multiplex PCR; TCRdb's copy keeps in-frame clones and lacks some. The data hold fewer than 450,000 clones, with less than 95% observed a single time. Sequenced input: PBMCs or T cells enriched from blood (not recorded which). The receptors stem from a man younger than 35 who had recovered from COVID-19.

This chain joins TRBV19 and TRBJ1-5; TRBD1 agrees at 10 bases. Germline values: CDR1 LNHDA, CDR2 SQIVND (reference sequence). V shed 9 bases, J shed 2 bases, and the junction held 10 bases outside the gene matches. The CDR3 contains 16 residues. Here the CDR3 reads CASQGQGRVGNQPQHF. CDR3 DNA: TGTGCCAGCCAGGGACAGGGGCGAGTAGGCAATCAGCCCCAGCATTTT. The whole variable domain, remainder taken from reference TRBV19 and TRBJ1-5, is DGGITQSPKYLFRKEGQNVTLSCEQNLNHDAMYWYRQDPGQGLRLIYYSQIVNDFQKGDIAEGYSVSREKKESFPLTVTSAQKNPTAFYLCASQGQGRVGNQPQHFGDGTRLSIL.

This clone appeared a few times. The chain couples TRBV10-3 to TRBJ1-6; tentative D call: TRBD1 (6 bases). Trimming pared 10 bases from V and 9 bases from J, leaving 16 bases between. This CDR3 region has 13 residues. CDR1 and CDR2 (germline): ENHRY, SYGVKD. The CDR3 protein is CATEGQTGSPLHF. The CDR3 DNA reads as TGTGCCACAGAAGGACAGACTGGTTCACCCCTCCACTTT.

The chain joins TRBV7-2 to TRBJ1-2; no firm D call. Germline V gives CDR1 SGHTA, CDR2 FQGNSA. The CDR3 sequence is 12 residues long. V was clipped by 1 base and J by 8 bases, with 8 bases between them. The CDR3 sequence: CASSLVGQGYTF. Written as DNA, the CDR3 is TGTGCCAGCAGCTTAGTTGGGCAGGGCTACACCTTC.

V usage is TRBV5-1 and J usage is TRBJ1-5, with D perhaps matching TRBD1 (6 bases). V dropped 2 bases and J dropped 5 bases, with 8 bases sitting between them. The CDR3 has 13 amino acids. Germline CDR1 reads SGHRS; CDR2 reads YFSETQ. CDR3 region: CASSFNRDQPQHF. CDR3 sequence (DNA): TGCGCCAGCAGCTTTAACAGGGATCAGCCCCAGCATTTT. The full variable domain, rest sourced from reference TRBV5-1 and TRBJ1-5, is KAGVTQTPRYLIKTRGQQVTLSCSPISGHRSVSWYQQTPGQGLQFLFEYFSETQRNKGNFPGRFSGRQFSNSRSEMNVSTLELGDSALYLCASSFNRDQPQHFGDGTRLSIL.

The chain carries TRBV5-5 and TRBJ2-1; 9 positions agree with TRBD2. The V gene's germline CDR1 is SGHKS and CDR2 YYEKEE (reference sequence). The length of the CDR3 is 16 residues. J was trimmed by 0 bases and V by 3 bases; bases with no gene match: 4. CDR3 bases: TGTGCCAGCAGCTCAGAGCGGGGGGTCTCCTACAATGAGCAGTTCTTC. It is translated as CASSSERGVSYNEQFF.

V is TRBV10-3 and J is TRBJ2-3; D might be TRBD1 (6 bases). The CDR3 has 13 amino acids. V shed 5 bases and J shed 4 bases, with 10 bases lying between them. Germline CDR1 and CDR2: ENHRY and SYGVKD. The CDR3 nucleotides are TGTGCCATCAGTCCCACAGGGTCAGATACGCAGTATTTT. Translating gives CAISPTGSDTQYF.

There are a few counts of this clone. V is TRBV12-5 and J is TRBJ1-2; 8 bases fit TRBD1. This CDR3 has 17 residues. With V trimmed by 1 base and J by 4 bases, 11 bases remained unmatched. Germline CDR1 reads LGHNT; CDR2 reads FRNRAP. The CDR3 loop is CASGLGHGTGGGYGYTF. DNA of the CDR3: TGTGCTAGTGGTTTGGGACACGGGACAGGTGGAGGCTATGGCTACACCTTC. Looking up the rest from reference TRBV12-5 and TRBJ1-2 gives the full variable domain: DARVTQTPRHKVTEMGQEVTMRCQPILGHNTVFWYRQTMMQGLELLAYFRNRAPLDDSGMPKDRFSAEMPDATLATLKIQPSEPRDSAVYFCASGLGHGTGGGYGYTFGSGTRLTVV.

This rearrangement joins TRBV19 to TRBJ1-3, with 9 bases matching TRBD1. Trimming took 9 bases from V and 3 from J; bases not matched to a gene: 12. Per germline, CDR1 LNHDA and CDR2 SQIVND (reference sequence). The CDR3 sequence is 16 residues long. Written as DNA, the CDR3 is TGTGCCAGCAGACAGGGGGGCCTAAGCGATGGAAACACCATATATTTT. Its translation: CASRQGGLSDGNTIYF.

The chain links TRBV28 to TRBJ2-1; the D gene is possibly TRBD2 (6 bases). Trimming cost V 1 base and J 1 base, with 8 bases left between them. Germline CDR1 MDHEN, CDR2 SYDVKM. The CDR3 length is 15 residues. The CDR3 region is CASSLYSGSYNEQFF. The CDR3 DNA is TGTGCCAGCAGTTTATATAGCGGTTCCTACAATGAGCAGTTCTTC.

The rearrangement uses TRBV9 and TRBJ2-3; TRBD2 agrees at 8 bases. J was trimmed by 0 bases and V by 4 bases; bases with no gene match: 4. This CDR3 region has 15 residues. Germline V gene data show CDR1 as SGDLS and CDR2 as YYNGEE. The CDR3 DNA reads as TGTGCCAGCAGCATGCCTAGCGGGAGCACAGATACGCAGTATTTT. It translates to CASSMPSGSTDTQYF.

This sequence joins TRBV4-1 and TRBJ1-1; 12 bases map to TRBD1. The CDR3 has 16 amino acids. Losses at the gene ends were 1 base for V and 10 bases for J; bases not matched to a gene: 10. The V gene's germline CDR1 is MGHRA and CDR2 YSYEKL. The chain's CDR3 is CASSQGPGQGAAGAFF. Written as DNA, the CDR3 is TGCGCCAGCAGCCAAGGGCCGGGACAGGGGGCGGCGGGAGCTTTCTTT.

This clone was counted a single time. J is TRBJ2-7 and V is TRBV2; D gene unclear. V lost 4 bases, J lost 8 bases, and 12 bases lay in between. Germline CDR1 and CDR2: SNHLY and FYNNEI. This CDR3 spans 12 amino acids. The CDR3 DNA reads TGTGCCAGCAGTGTTAAACAGCCGAAGCAGTACTTC. It codes for CASSVKQPKQYF.

V and J are TRBV5-4 and TRBJ2-3; D might be TRBD2 (6 bases). The V gene's germline CDR1 is SGHNT and CDR2 YYREEE (reference sequence). V gave up 6 bases and J gave up 4 bases, with 21 bases separating them. This CDR3 spans 16 amino acids. The CDR3 nucleotides read TGTGCCAGCACCAAAGATTTAGCGGTAGTTTCAGATACGCAGTATTTT. Its protein is CASTKDLAVVSDTQYF.

The chain is built from TRBV10-2 and TRBJ2-1; possibly TRBD2 for D (6 bases). Trimming took off 6 bases at V and 4 bases at J, with 13 bases between the two ends. Germline values: CDR1 WSHSY, CDR2 SAAADI. This CDR3 has 14 amino acids. For the CDR3, the DNA is TGCGCCAGCAGGCGGGCGGGAACTTACAATGAGCAGTTCTTC. Amino acids: CASRRAGTYNEQFF.

The V call is TRBV3-1 (or the pseudogene TRBV3-2), the J call TRBJ2-1; D call uncertain. V lost 2 bases and J lost 8, with 7 bases in between. Germline V gene data show CDR1 as LGHDT and CDR2 as YNNKEL (reference sequence). The CDR3 is made up of 12 amino acids. The CDR3 sequence: CASSQFPDEQFF. In DNA, the CDR3 is TGTGCCAGCAGCCAATTTCCCGATGAGCAGTTCTTC.

This chain links TRBV13 with TRBJ1-1, with 9 bases fitting TRBD1. The junction had 7 bases not matched to a gene; V was cut back by 5 bases and J by 3 bases. Germline V CDR1 and CDR2: PRHDT, FYEKMQ (reference sequence). This CDR3 has 15 amino acids. The CDR3 bases are TGTGCCAGCAGCGCCGACAGGGGGAGGGACACTGAAGCTTTCTTT. Translation: CASSADRGRDTEAFF.

V gene TRBV9 combines with J gene TRBJ1-1, with 8 bases aligning to TRBD1. CDR3 length equals 14 residues. Unmatched junction bases numbered 7, after V lost 1 base and J lost 8 bases. CDR1 is SGDLS and CDR2 is YYNGEE in the germline V gene. The CDR3 spells CASSVSQGDGEAFF. CDR3 bases: TGTGCCAGCAGCGTATCACAGGGGGACGGGGAAGCTTTCTTT.

The rearrangement links TRBV28 to TRBJ2-3, with D unresolved. CDR1 is MDHEN and CDR2 is SYDVKM in the germline V gene. The V end lost 2 bases, the J end lost 0 bases, and 9 bases lay between the germline ends. The length of the CDR3 is 15 residues. The CDR3 protein is CASSLVQTSTDTQYF. In nucleotides, the CDR3 is TGTGCCAGCAGTTTAGTACAAACAAGCACAGATACGCAGTATTTT.

The chain combines TRBV13 with TRBJ1-2, with 10 bases aligning to TRBD1. Per the germline V gene, CDR1 is PRHDT and CDR2 is FYEKMQ (reference sequence). There are 17 residues in the CDR3. The J segment lost 8 bases and the V segment lost 5 bases, leaving 17 bases of the junction unmatched. CDR3 DNA sequence: TGTGCCAGCAGCACAAAGCCGGGACAGGGGTCTATTAGCGGCTACACCTTC. Translated, it gives CASSTKPGQGSISGYTF. The full variable domain, completed using reference TRBV13 and TRBJ1-2, is AAGVIQSPRHLIKEKRETATLKCYPIPRHDTVYWYQQGPGQDPQFLISFYEKMQSDKGSIPDRFSAQQFSDYHSELNMSSLELGDSALYFCASSTKPGQGSISGYTFGSGTRLTVV.

This rearrangement joins TRBV11-2 to TRBJ2-5; tentative D call: TRBD2 (7 bases). Germline V gene lookup returns CDR1 SGHAT and CDR2 FQNNGV. This CDR3 has 14 residues. With 5 bases removed from V and 5 bases from J, the gap between germline ends came to 15 bases. CDR3 bases: TGTGCCAGCAGCCCCCAAGGGAGGGGGGAGACCCAGTACTTC. It yields the protein CASSPQGRGETQYF.

J is TRBJ2-1 and V is TRBV2, with D tentatively TRBD2 (6 bases). Trimming shortened V by 5 bases and J by 4 bases, and 12 bases separated the two germline ends. The CDR3 runs to 14 residues. CDR1 is SNHLY, CDR2 FYNNEI, per germline. The CDR3 bases are TGTGCCAGCAGTAGCGGGCAGAAGTACAATGAGCAGTTCTTC. Translation gives CASSSGQKYNEQFF. Together with reference TRBV2 and TRBJ2-1, the CDR3 gives the full variable domain: EPEVTQTPSHQVTQMGQEVILRCVPISNHLYFYWYRQILGQKVEFLVSFYNNEISEKSEIFDDQFSVERPDGSNFTLKIRSTKLEDSAMYFCASSSGQKYNEQFFGPGTRLTVL.

This chain links TRBV28 with TRBJ2-7, with 10 bases aligning to TRBD2. After removal of 8 bases from V and 5 bases from J, the junction contained 18 bases not matched to a gene. Looked up from germline, CDR1 is MDHEN and CDR2 is SYDVKM. This CDR3 contains 17 residues. In nucleotides, the CDR3 is TGTGCCAGCGGAAGTTTATCCGGGACTAGCGTATCAAACGAGCAGTACTTC. This encodes CASGSLSGTSVSNEQYF. Full variable domain (rest looked up from reference TRBV28 and TRBJ2-7): DVKVTQSSRYLVKRTGEKVFLECVQDMDHENMFWYRQDPGLGLRLIYFSYDVKMKEKGDIPEGYSVSREKKERFSLILESASTNQTSMYLCASGSLSGTSVSNEQYFGPGTRLTVT.

The chain is built from TRBV11-2 and TRBJ1-3; D perhaps matches TRBD1 (5 bases). CDR3 size: 17 residues. Germline V gene lookup returns CDR1 SGHAT and CDR2 FQNNGV. V was trimmed by 5 bases and J by 0 bases, leaving 17 bases between them. The CDR3 nucleotides read TGTGCCAGCAGCCAGAATCGGGGGGGTAGCTCTGGAAACACCATATATTTT. Its translation: CASSQNRGGSSGNTIYF. The complete variable domain, with remaining parts taken from reference TRBV11-2 and TRBJ1-3, reads EAGVAQSPRYKIIEKRQSVAFWCNPISGHATLYWYQQILGQGPKLLIQFQNNGVVDDSQLPKDRFSAERLKGVDSTLKIQPAKLEDSAVYLCASSQNRGGSSGNTIYFGEGSWLTVV.

The chain is built from TRBV2 and TRBJ1-5; the D is unclear. Germline CDR1 and CDR2: SNHLY and FYNNEI. This CDR3 spans 14 amino acids. The V gene lost 7 bases and the J gene lost 7 bases, with 17 bases spanning the gap. CDR3 protein: CASNLGWERQPQHF. For the CDR3, the DNA is TGTGCCAGCAATCTGGGGTGGGAGAGACAGCCCCAGCATTTT.

The rearrangement links TRBV6-5 to TRBJ1-5; 11 bases fit TRBD1. Germline V gene data show CDR1 as MNHEY and CDR2 as SVGAGI. Unmatched junction bases numbered 4, after V lost 6 bases and J lost 6 bases. The CDR3 is 14 residues long. Here the CDR3 DNA reads TGTGCCAGCAGCCGGACAGGGGGCAGTCAGCCCCAGCATTTT. The encoded protein is CASSRTGGSQPQHF.

The chain employs TRBV5-1 and TRBJ1-1; 9 positions match TRBD1. Germline trimming cut 0 bases from V and 5 bases from J; bases unmatched to any gene: 5. Germline-derived CDR1 and CDR2 are SGHRS and YFSETQ. The length of the CDR3 is 15 residues. CDR3 sequence (DNA): TGCGCCAGCAGCTTGGACAGGGGGCGCGGAACTGAAGCTTTCTTT. Translated, it gives CASSLDRGRGTEAFF. The whole variable domain, filled in from reference TRBV5-1 and TRBJ1-1, reads KAGVTQTPRYLIKTRGQQVTLSCSPISGHRSVSWYQQTPGQGLQFLFEYFSETQRNKGNFPGRFSGRQFSNSRSEMNVSTLELGDSALYLCASSLDRGRGTEAFFGQGTRLTVV.

The chain combines TRBV21-1 with TRBJ1-4; the D call in the table, TRBD1, was not verified against the DNA. TRBV21-1 is a listed pseudogene. The CDR3 spans 17 residues. The CDR3 sequence: CASSKSRGGVPNEKLFF. The CDR3 region has the DNA TGTGCCAGCAGCAAAAGCAGGGGTGGAGTCCCTAATGAAAAACTGTTTTTT.

The genes are TRBV27 and TRBJ1-1; no clear D gene. V was clipped by 0 bases and J by 5 bases, with 13 bases between them. The CDR3 covers 15 residues. Per germline, CDR1 MNHEY and CDR2 SMNVEV (reference sequence). CDR3 sequence: CASSLSKSYTTEAFF. CDR3 coding DNA: TGTGCCAGCAGTTTATCGAAGTCTTACACGACTGAAGCTTTCTTT.

The rearrangement uses TRBV6-6 and TRBJ1-1; D is unresolved. The CDR3 has 14 residues. Trimming pared 5 bases from V and 5 bases from J, leaving 15 bases between. The germline V gene encodes CDR1 MNHNY and CDR2 SVGAGI (reference sequence). The DNA for the CDR3 is TGTGCCAGCAGTCTTTACGTACGGAGGACTGAAGCTTTCTTT. It translates to CASSLYVRRTEAFF.

This clone occurred once. A read error may account for a junction end that differs from germline. The rearrangement joins TRBV5-8 to TRBJ1-3; TRBD1 might be the D (6 bases). The CDR3 length is 11 residues. Germline loops: CDR1 SGHTS, CDR2 YDEGEE. The CDR3 DNA sequence: TGTGCCAGCAGCTCCCAGGGGTTTCGAGTTTTT. Its translation is CASSSQGFRVF.

The chain couples TRBV6-5 to TRBJ1-1, with 8 bases fitting TRBD1. The length of the CDR3 is 15 residues. The V gene's germline CDR1 is MNHEY and CDR2 SVGAGI. V was clipped by 1 base and J by 6 bases; unmatched bases: 7. The CDR3 DNA reads TGTGCCAGCAGTTACTATCAGGGGGCTGTAGCTGAAGCTTTCTTT. Its protein is CASSYYQGAVAEAFF.

The chain carries TRBV9 and TRBJ1-5, with 9 bases identical to TRBD1. CDR1 is SGDLS and CDR2 is YYNGEE in the germline V gene. The CDR3 has 15 amino acids. V lost 4 bases and J lost 5; bases outside the gene matches: 7. CDR3 nucleotides: TGTGCCAGCAGCACCGGGACAGGGAGGCATCAGCCCCAGCATTTT. Its translation: CASSTGTGRHQPQHF.